This T cell receptor (beta chain) originates from a study of cytomegalovirus exposure and HLA in healthy donors. Overall study: Among the approximately 380 donors who were genotyped, over 70% fell in the genetic ancestry cluster that is associated with self-reported Caucasian donors. Overall study results and limits: Both high specificity and high sensitivity reportedly marked the classifier's diagnosis of cytomegalovirus status. TCR beta V- and J-gene trimming, according to a later analysis, was linked to a missense DCLRE1C variant. Looking again later, the authors saw that most CMV-associated TCR beta chains seemed HLA-restricted.

The PCR employed 60 Vbeta primers together with 13 Jbeta primers. This table comes from immunoSEQ multiplex PCR, and its TCRdb copy is limited to in-frame clones, with some not included. The data show about 110,000 clones, with roughly 80% seen just once and around 23% held by the top ten. Trimming left V 3 bases short and J 0 bases short, with 14 bases between. This CDR3 is built from 16 residues. CDR1 is SGHKS, CDR2 YYEKEE, per germline (reference sequence). With respect to this clone: Its antigen is not known.

Material: PBMCs. V usage is TRBV5-5 and J usage is TRBJ2-3, with D perhaps matching TRBD2 (7 bases). The receptor was derived from a man aged 30-40 years in good health and CMV-seropositive. In DNA, the CDR3 is TGTGCCAGCAGCTGGGGGGGCTACTCTAGCACAGATACGCAGTATTTT. Encoded protein: CASSWGGYSSTDTQYF.